This T cell receptor (beta chain) was profiled in a study of blood T cell repertoires in COVID-19. The assay was immunoSEQ multiplex PCR, and TCRdb's table has in-frame clones only and misses some. The data contain approximately 60,000 clones, around 73% of them singletons. Per the germline V gene, CDR1 is SGHNT and CDR2 is YYREEE (reference sequence). This CDR3 has 12 amino acids. With 1 base removed from V and 7 bases from J, the gap between germline ends came to 7 bases. This clone was observed a few times. Specimen: peripheral blood. The clonotype originates from a man in his sixties with COVID-19, enrolled during active disease. The J gene is TRBJ2-3, the V gene TRBV5-4; D unclear. This CDR3 is CASSLTGYTQYF. CDR3 in DNA: TGTGCCAGCAGCTTGACGGGTTATACGCAGTATTTT.